These 30 T cell receptor beta chains were sequenced from one sample in a study of blood T cell repertoires in COVID-19. The table came from immunoSEQ multiplex PCR; TCRdb's copy has only in-frame clones and leaves some out. This table holds 160,000 or so clones, about 86% found once. The sequenced sample was peripheral blood. These receptors originate from a woman older than 75 with acute or convalescent COVID-19.

The rearrangement links TRBV7-2 to TRBJ2-3, with D perhaps TRBD2 (7 bases). Germline CDR1 and CDR2: SGHTA and FQGNSA. V was shortened by 5 bases and J by 6 bases, with 18 bases between the two germline ends. The CDR3 totals 15 residues. CDR3 nucleotides: TGTGCCAGCAGCGACTGGGGGGGGGCGTTGGATACGCAGTATTTT. This translates into CASSDWGGALDTQYF.

The J gene is TRBJ1-2, the V gene TRBV29-1; the match to TRBD1 covers 8 bases. This CDR3 has 14 amino acids. V trimming: 6 bases; J trimming: 4 bases; junction bases outside the gene matches: 10. The germline V gene has CDR1 SQVTM and CDR2 ANQGSEA. The CDR3 protein is CSVYGQGPSYGYTF. The CDR3 coding sequence is TGCAGCGTCTACGGACAGGGACCCTCCTATGGCTACACCTTC. The full variable domain, rest sourced from reference TRBV29-1 and TRBJ1-2, is SAVISQKPSRDICQRGTSLTIQCQVDSQVTMMFWYRQQPGQSLTLIATANQGSEATYESGFVIDKFPISRPNLTFSTLTVSNMSPEDSSIYLCSVYGQGPSYGYTFGSGTRLTVV.

This chain connects TRBV5-1 to TRBJ2-3; 9 nucleotides align to TRBD2. The ends lost 3 bases at V and 0 bases at J; junction bases unmatched: 2. Germline CDR1 is SGHRS and CDR2 is YFSETQ. This CDR3 is 15 amino acids long. Here the CDR3 DNA reads TGCGCCAGCAGCTCCGGGACTAGCAGCACAGATACGCAGTATTTT. The encoded protein is CASSSGTSSTDTQYF. The full variable domain, in which reference TRBV5-1 and TRBJ2-3 provide the parts outside the CDR3, is KAGVTQTPRYLIKTRGQQVTLSCSPISGHRSVSWYQQTPGQGLQFLFEYFSETQRNKGNFPGRFSGRQFSNSRSEMNVSTLELGDSALYLCASSSGTSSTDTQYFGPGTRLTVL.

The gene calls are TRBV5-6 and TRBJ1-5; no reliable D call. The CDR3 is 16 amino acids. V was trimmed by 0 bases and J by 0 bases, leaving 10 bases between them. Germline V lookup: CDR1 SGHDT, CDR2 YYEEEE. The DNA of the CDR3 is TGTGCCAGCAGCTTGGGAGCGGATATTAGCAATCAGCCCCAGCATTTT. It translates to CASSLGADISNQPQHF.

This clone was picked up one time. The J gene is TRBJ2-1, the V gene TRBV4-1; D unresolved. Trimming removed 0 bases at V and 9 bases at J, with 3 bases between. The CDR3 runs 11 residues. CDR1 is MGHRA, CDR2 YSYEKL, per germline. The CDR3 loop is CASSQEAEQFF. Here the CDR3 DNA reads TGCGCCAGCAGCCAAGAAGCTGAGCAGTTCTTC.

This clone was found once. This chain links TRBV3-1 (or the pseudogene TRBV3-2) with TRBJ2-3; D possibly corresponds to TRBD2 (6 bases). Per germline, CDR1 LGHDT and CDR2 YNNKEL (reference sequence). Trimming pared 4 bases from V and 1 base from J, leaving 18 bases between. This CDR3 has 17 residues. The CDR3 loop is CASSPYELTGGTDTQYF. CDR3 DNA sequence: TGTGCCAGCAGCCCCTATGAATTGACGGGGGGCACAGATACGCAGTATTTT.

This clone has a single count. V usage is TRBV6-6 and J usage is TRBJ2-2, with TRBD1 matching 8 bases. Germline CDR1 MNHNY, CDR2 SVGAGI (reference sequence). CDR3 length equals 14 residues. The ends lost 10 bases at V and 3 bases at J; junction bases unmatched: 7. The CDR3 DNA sequence: TGTGCCACTACGACAGGGGTTGACACCGGGGAGCTGTTTTTT. Its protein is CATTTGVDTGELFF.

The chain joins TRBV3-1 (or the pseudogene TRBV3-2) to TRBJ2-7; 8 bases agree with TRBD2. The CDR3 spans 15 residues. Germline values: CDR1 LGHDT, CDR2 YNNKEL (reference sequence). V lost 4 bases to trimming and J lost 0 bases; unmatched junction nucleotides: 5. The CDR3 DNA is TGTGCCAGCAGCCGGGGACTAGTCAGCTCCTACGAGCAGTACTTC. This gives the protein CASSRGLVSSYEQYF.

This sequence joins TRBV4-2 and TRBJ2-3, with 13 bases lining up with TRBD2. Germline V gives CDR1 LGHNA, CDR2 YNFKEQ. The CDR3 has 17 amino acids. V lost 0 bases and J lost 7; bases outside the gene matches: 7. CDR3 DNA: TGTGCCAGCAGCCAAGACCGACTAGCGGGAGGCCAGCATACGCAGTATTTT. Translation: CASSQDRLAGGQHTQYF.

This sequence joins TRBV6-1 and TRBJ2-3, with D maybe TRBD2 (6 bases). Deletions cut 6 bases from V and 4 bases from J, with 14 bases between. Per germline, CDR1 MNHNS and CDR2 SASEGT. The CDR3 has 14 amino acids. In nucleotides, the CDR3 is TGTGCCAGCAGCCGGGAGTGGAGCCCAGATACGCAGTATTTT. It specifies CASSREWSPDTQYF.

The rearrangement links TRBV6-2 or TRBV6-3 to TRBJ2-5; TRBD1 matches at 9 bases. V gave up 2 bases and J gave up 8 bases; unmatched junction bases: 6. CDR1 and CDR2 from the germline V gene are MNHEY and SVGEGT. The CDR3 consists of 14 residues. This chain's CDR3 is CASSYVGQGRTQYF. CDR3 bases: TGTGCCAGCAGTTACGTTGGACAGGGGAGAACCCAGTACTTC.

The V call is TRBV6-5, the J call TRBJ1-5, with a possible D match to TRBD1 (5 bases). This CDR3 has 14 residues. V lost 3 bases to trimming and J lost 4 bases, with 10 bases between them. The germline CDR1 and CDR2 sequences are MNHEY and SVGAGI. The DNA of the CDR3 is TGTGCCAGCAGTTATGGGGCGCGGAATCAGCCCCAGCATTTT. Amino acid sequence: CASSYGARNQPQHF.

The chain links TRBV10-3 to TRBJ1-4; TRBD1 agrees at 7 bases. V dropped 10 bases and J dropped 3; count of bases not matched to a gene: 5. Germline loops: CDR1 ENHRY, CDR2 SYGVKD. The CDR3 is 13 residues long. In DNA form, the CDR3 reads TGTGCCACTCACAGGGGATCTAATGAAAAACTGTTTTTT. Protein product: CATHRGSNEKLFF.

V and J are TRBV6-5 and TRBJ2-3; D is unclear. The V end lost 6 bases, the J end lost 2 bases, and 15 bases lay between the germline ends. The CDR3 has 15 residues. Germline values: CDR1 MNHEY, CDR2 SVGAGI. CDR3 sequence (DNA): TGTGCCAGCAGCCCCCTCGGCGGTTCCACAGATACGCAGTATTTT. As protein: CASSPLGGSTDTQYF.

The rearrangement uses TRBV6-5 and TRBJ2-7, with 9 bases lining up with TRBD1. J was trimmed by 4 bases and V by 7 bases; bases with no gene match: 11. CDR1 MNHEY and CDR2 SVGAGI come from the germline V gene. There are 15 residues in the CDR3. The CDR3 bases are TGTGCCAGCATTCCTAGTAGACAGGGGGTATACGAGCAGTACTTC. Translated, it gives CASIPSRQGVYEQYF.

The chain recombines TRBV3-1 (or the pseudogene TRBV3-2) with TRBJ1-3, with TRBD1 identical over 8 bases. CDR1 is LGHDT and CDR2 is YNNKEL in the germline V gene (reference sequence). CDR3 length: 16 amino acids. Trimming took 3 bases from V and 1 from J; bases not matched to a gene: 5. The CDR3 nucleotides read TGTGCCAGCAGCCAGGGACAGGTGGGATCTGGAAACACCATATATTTT. Protein product: CASSQGQVGSGNTIYF.

The chain links TRBV3-1 (or the pseudogene TRBV3-2) to TRBJ2-2; TRBD2 matches at 12 bases. Germline assignment: CDR1 LGHDT and CDR2 YNNKEL (reference sequence). Trimming cost V 1 base and J 6 bases; bases outside gene matches: 6. CDR3 length: 17 amino acids. The CDR3 region is CASSQGRLAGDAGELFF. DNA for the CDR3: TGTGCCAGCAGCCAAGGAAGACTAGCGGGAGACGCCGGGGAGCTGTTTTTT.

The chain has TRBV27 and TRBJ2-3; no clear D. This CDR3 comprises 14 residues. V lost 3 bases, J lost 3 bases, and 10 bases lay in between. CDR1 MNHEY and CDR2 SMNVEV come from the germline V gene (reference sequence). CDR3 in amino acids: CASSFLPLTDTQYF. As DNA, the CDR3 is TGTGCCAGCAGTTTTCTACCCCTTACAGATACGCAGTATTTT.

This clone was observed once. The chain combines TRBV9 with TRBJ2-7; 7 bases map to TRBD2. Trimming took 0 bases from V and 2 from J; bases not matched to a gene: 8. The CDR3 covers 16 residues. Germline V gene data show CDR1 as SGDLS and CDR2 as YYNGEE. The CDR3 sequence: CASSVGAGVRPYEQYF. The CDR3 DNA sequence: TGTGCCAGCAGCGTAGGGGCGGGGGTCCGCCCCTACGAGCAGTACTTC.

J is TRBJ1-5 and V is TRBV7-2; D possibly corresponds to TRBD1 (5 bases). Germline-derived CDR1 and CDR2 are SGHTA and FQGNSA. The ends were cut back, 5 bases at V and 1 base at J, with 12 bases in the middle. The CDR3 runs to 15 residues. The CDR3, as DNA: TGTGCCAGCAGCCCATGGGGGGGAAGCAATCAGCCCCAGCATTTT. Protein: CASSPWGGSNQPQHF.

The rearrangement uses TRBV28 and TRBJ2-2, with D tentatively TRBD2 (6 bases). Trimming removed 8 bases at V and 0 bases at J, with 16 bases between. This CDR3 has 16 residues. CDR1 and CDR2 (germline): MDHEN, SYDVKM. The CDR3 is CASAMASGANTGELFF. The CDR3 DNA sequence: TGTGCCAGCGCGATGGCCTCGGGGGCGAACACCGGGGAGCTGTTTTTT. Together with reference TRBV28 and TRBJ2-2, the CDR3 gives the full variable domain: DVKVTQSSRYLVKRTGEKVFLECVQDMDHENMFWYRQDPGLGLRLIYFSYDVKMKEKGDIPEGYSVSREKKERFSLILESASTNQTSMYLCASAMASGANTGELFFGEGSRLTVL.

The chain joins TRBV10-2 to TRBJ2-2; 10 bases are shared with TRBD2. The germline gives CDR1 WSHSY, CDR2 SAAADI. The CDR3 length is 16 residues. Trimming took 6 bases from V and 3 from J; bases not matched to a gene: 7. CDR3 protein: CASRIVAGGYTGELFF. The CDR3, as DNA: TGCGCCAGCAGAATTGTAGCGGGAGGTTACACCGGGGAGCTGTTTTTT.

Points on this clone: This same CDR3 is encoded by further DNA sequences in the sample. The chain combines TRBV25-1 with TRBJ1-1; possible D gene TRBD1, 6 bases. Germline CDR1 is MGHDK and CDR2 is SYGVNS. This CDR3 is 14 amino acids long. V lost 5 bases, J lost 0 bases, and 10 bases lay in between. CDR3: CASSHRAMNTEAFF. The DNA of the CDR3 is TGTGCCAGCAGTCACAGGGCGATGAACACTGAAGCTTTCTTT. The full variable domain, completed using reference TRBV25-1 and TRBJ1-1, is EADIYQTPRYLVIGTGKKITLECSQTMGHDKMYWYQQDPGMELHLIHYSYGVNSTEKGDLSSESTVSRIRTEHFPLTLESARPSHTSQYLCASSHRAMNTEAFFGQGTRLTVV.

The rearrangement links TRBV12-3 or TRBV12-4 to TRBJ1-5, with 9 bases matching TRBD1. The V and J ends lost 7 bases and 7 bases, in that order; junction bases with no gene match: 5. The CDR3 runs 13 residues. CDR3 residues: CASTRTGEQPQHF. For the CDR3, the DNA is TGTGCCAGCACCCGGACAGGGGAGCAGCCCCAGCATTTT.

The chain links TRBV2 to TRBJ1-5; D is uncertain. Trimming took 8 bases from V and 9 from J, leaving 17 bases between them. This CDR3 is built from 13 residues. Germline V gene sequence: CDR1 SNHLY, CDR2 FYNNEI. This CDR3 reads CASYTHGSRPQHF. The CDR3 nucleotides read TGTGCCAGCTATACCCACGGGTCGAGGCCCCAGCATTTT.

This rearrangement joins TRBV9 to TRBJ1-1, with 8 bases aligning to TRBD1. The CDR3 has 13 amino acids. Trimming at V came to 0 bases and at J to 10 bases, leaving 5 bases not matched to a gene. Germline CDR1 SGDLS, CDR2 YYNGEE. CDR3 in DNA: TGTGCCAGCAGCGTAGGGACAGGGAGTGGAGCTTTCTTT. Translation gives CASSVGTGSGAFF.

The chain has TRBV15 and TRBJ1-5, with D perhaps TRBD1 (6 bases). The ends were cut back, 5 bases at V and 0 bases at J, with 11 bases in the middle. This CDR3 has 15 residues. In germline, CDR1 is LNHNV, CDR2 YYDKDF (reference sequence). DNA of the CDR3: TGTGCCACCAGCGAGGACAGTTATAGCAATCAGCCCCAGCATTTT. Translating it yields CATSEDSYSNQPQHF.

A word on this clone: Other DNA sequences in this specimen translate into the identical CDR3. V usage is TRBV19 and J usage is TRBJ1-5; 8 positions agree with TRBD1. Germline values: CDR1 LNHDA, CDR2 SQIVND (reference sequence). V lost 9 bases to trimming and J lost 2 bases; unmatched junction nucleotides: 3. The CDR3 has 13 residues. The CDR3 coding sequence is TGTGCCAGCGAACAGGGGGGCAATCAGCCCCAGCATTTT. It is translated as CASEQGGNQPQHF.

The rearrangement uses TRBV3-1 (or the pseudogene TRBV3-2) and TRBJ2-3; possibly TRBD1 for D (6 bases). Germline V gene data show CDR1 as LGHDT and CDR2 as YNNKEL (reference sequence). The CDR3 totals 17 residues. The germline V and J ends were trimmed by 6 bases and 0 bases, with 19 bases remaining between them. CDR3 residues: CASSRRGNRASTDTQYF. CDR3 nucleotides: TGTGCCAGCAGTCGGAGAGGGAACAGGGCGAGCACAGATACGCAGTATTTT.

The rearrangement joins TRBV7-6 to TRBJ2-1; D is uncertain. The CDR3 has 11 amino acids. Trimming pared 5 bases from V and 9 bases from J, leaving 8 bases between. Germline V gene lookup returns CDR1 SGHVS and CDR2 FNYEAQ. The DNA for the CDR3 is TGTGCCAGCAGCCCCCAATTTGAGCAGTTCTTC. Protein sequence: CASSPQFEQFF. Complete variable domain (other parts from reference TRBV7-6 and TRBJ2-1): GAGVSQSPRYKVTKRGQDVALRCDPISGHVSLYWYRQALGQGPEFLTYFNYEAQQDKSGLPNDRFSAERPEGSISTLTIQRTEQRDSAMYRCASSPQFEQFFGPGTRLTVL.